This TCR beta chain emerged from a study of vaccination and CD4 T cells after COVID-19. The study sequenced cultured CD4+ T cell DNA using the Oncomine TCR Beta short-read assay. Genomic DNA was drawn out of CD4+ T cells grown in culture. TCRdb re-derived calls from the PCR reads in MiXCR, one entry per CDR3 protein. The sample shows more than 4,500 distinct CDR3 sequences, about 46% of them seen only once. Treatment given: roughly ten-day PBMC culture with coronavirus spike peptide pools or control peptides (ViraFEST assay). A remark on this clonotype: The antigen is undetermined.

V lost 2 bases and J lost 0, with 10 bases in between. Germline V lookup: CDR1 MNHEY, CDR2 SVGAGI. This CDR3 is 15 amino acids long. The receptor comes from a human donor who had recovered from COVID-19. This chain uses TRBV6-5 with TRBJ1-1; D possibly corresponds to TRBD1 (6 bases). The material sequenced was CD4+ T cells from blood, cultured in vitro. The CDR3 DNA reads as TGTGCCAGCAGTTACGGGGGGGCGATGAACACTGAAGCTTTCTTT. It encodes CASSYGGAMNTEAFF.